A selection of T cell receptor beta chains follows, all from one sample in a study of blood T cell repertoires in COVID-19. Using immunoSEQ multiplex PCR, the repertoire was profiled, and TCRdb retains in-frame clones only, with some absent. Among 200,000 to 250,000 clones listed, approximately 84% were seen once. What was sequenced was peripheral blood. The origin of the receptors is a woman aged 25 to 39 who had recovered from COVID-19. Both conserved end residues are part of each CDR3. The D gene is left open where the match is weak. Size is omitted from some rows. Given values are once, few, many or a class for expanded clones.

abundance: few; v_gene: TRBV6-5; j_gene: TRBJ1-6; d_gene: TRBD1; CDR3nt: TGTGCCAGCAGACCCCCCGGGACAGATAATTCACCCCTCCACTTT; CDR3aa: CASRPPGTDNSPLHF
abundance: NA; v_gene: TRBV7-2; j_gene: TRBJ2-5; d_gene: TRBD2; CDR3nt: TGTGCCAGCAGCTCCCATAGCGGGGGTACTCAAGAGACCCAGTACTTC; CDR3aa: CASSSHSGGTQETQYF
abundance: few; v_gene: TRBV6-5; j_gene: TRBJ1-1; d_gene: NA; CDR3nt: TGTGCCAGCACCTACGGGGGAGGCACTGAAGCTTTCTTT; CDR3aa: CASTYGGGTEAFF
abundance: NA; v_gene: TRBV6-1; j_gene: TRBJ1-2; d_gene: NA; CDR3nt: TGTGCCAGCAGTGTACTTTGGCCGAACAGCCCTAACTATGGCTACACCTTC; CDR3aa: CASSVLWPNSPNYGYTF
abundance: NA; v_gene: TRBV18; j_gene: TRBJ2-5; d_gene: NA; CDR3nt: TGTGCCAGCTCACCACTATACCGGAGTGGACAAGAGACCCAGTACTTC; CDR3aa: CASSPLYRSGQETQYF
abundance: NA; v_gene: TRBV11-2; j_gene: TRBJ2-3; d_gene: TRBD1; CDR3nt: TGTGCCAGCAGCTTAGTCGGGACAGGGCAAGGAGCTACGCAGTATTTT; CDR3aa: CASSLVGTGQGATQYF
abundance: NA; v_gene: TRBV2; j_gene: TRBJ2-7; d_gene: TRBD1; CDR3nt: TGTGCCAGCAGGGTTAGACAGGGGACGAGCTCCTACGAGCAGTACTTC; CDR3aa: CASRVRQGTSSYEQYF
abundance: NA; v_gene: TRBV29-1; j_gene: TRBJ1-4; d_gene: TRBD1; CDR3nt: TGCAGCGCCGGACAGGGAGGTTCTAATGAAAAACTGTTTTTT; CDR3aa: CSAGQGGSNEKLFF
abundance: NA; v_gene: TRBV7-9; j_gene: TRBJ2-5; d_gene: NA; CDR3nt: TGTGCCAGCAGCTTATTCGAGGGATGGGAGACCCAGTACTTC; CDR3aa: CASSLFEGWETQYF
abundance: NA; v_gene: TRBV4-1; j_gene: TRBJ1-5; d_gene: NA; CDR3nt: TGCGCCAGCAGCCAGGTTAGGACAGAGTGGGGGCCCCAGCATTTT; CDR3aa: CASSQVRTEWGPQHF
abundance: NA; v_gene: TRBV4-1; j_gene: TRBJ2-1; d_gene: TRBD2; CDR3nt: TGCGCCAGCAGCCAAGAGGTCGGGGGAGCGGGGGCTGACAATGAGCAGTTCTTC; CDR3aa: CASSQEVGGAGADNEQFF
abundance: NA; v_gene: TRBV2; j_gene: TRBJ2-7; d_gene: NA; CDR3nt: TGTGCCAGCGGAGGGGATCCTTTGAACGAGCAGTACTTC; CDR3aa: CASGGDPLNEQYF
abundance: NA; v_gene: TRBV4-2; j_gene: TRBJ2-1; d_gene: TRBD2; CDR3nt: TGTGCCAGCAGCCATCCCTCGGGGAGGGGAAGCTCCTACAATGAGCAGTTCTTC; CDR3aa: CASSHPSGRGSSYNEQFF
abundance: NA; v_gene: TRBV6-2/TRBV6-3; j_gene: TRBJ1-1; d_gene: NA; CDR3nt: TGTGCCAGCAGTTACTCGTTAGGGGTGAACACTGAAGCTTTCTTT; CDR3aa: CASSYSLGVNTEAFF
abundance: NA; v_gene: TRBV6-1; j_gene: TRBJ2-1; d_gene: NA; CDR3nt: TGTGCCAGCAGTGAAGCGATATCCCTAGCGACTGCTGAGCAGTTCTTC; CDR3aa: CASSEAISLATAEQFF
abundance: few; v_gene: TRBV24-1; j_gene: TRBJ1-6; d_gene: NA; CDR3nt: TGTGCCACCAGTGATCCTACCCCCGAGGGTGAAGGTTCACCCCTCCACTTT; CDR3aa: CATSDPTPEGEGSPLHF
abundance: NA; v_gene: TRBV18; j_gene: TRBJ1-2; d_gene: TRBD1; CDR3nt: TGTGCCAGCTCTCCGACAGGGGACTTAAACTATGGCTACACCTTC; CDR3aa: CASSPTGDLNYGYTF
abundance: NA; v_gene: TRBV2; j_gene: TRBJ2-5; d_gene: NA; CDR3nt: TGTGCCAGCGGCAGGGATCTCCTCCAAGAGACCCAGTACTTC; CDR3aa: CASGRDLLQETQYF
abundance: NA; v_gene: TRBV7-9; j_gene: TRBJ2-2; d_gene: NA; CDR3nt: TGTGCCAGCAGCTTAGTGTACGGGGAGCTGTTTTTT; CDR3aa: CASSLVYGELFF
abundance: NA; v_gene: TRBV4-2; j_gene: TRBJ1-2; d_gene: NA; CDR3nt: TGTGCCAGCAGCCAAGACGACAAGACCTCTTATGGCTACACCTTC; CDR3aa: CASSQDDKTSYGYTF
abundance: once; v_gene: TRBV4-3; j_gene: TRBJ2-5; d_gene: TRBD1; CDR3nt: TGCGCCAGCAGTCTGACAGGGCGAGCTGAAGAGACCCAGTACTTC; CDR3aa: CASSLTGRAEETQYF
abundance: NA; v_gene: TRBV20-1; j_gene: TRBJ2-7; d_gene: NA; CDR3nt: TGCAGTGCTGGTCAACTTCGGGAGCAGTACTTC; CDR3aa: CSAGQLREQYF
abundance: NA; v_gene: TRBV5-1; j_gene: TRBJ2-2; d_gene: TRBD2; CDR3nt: TGCGCCAGCAGCCCCTTTTCGGCGCGGGGGGTTGTCGGGGAGCTGTTTTTT; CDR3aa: CASSPFSARGVVGELFF
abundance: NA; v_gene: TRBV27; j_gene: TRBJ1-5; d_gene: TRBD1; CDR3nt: TGTGCCAGCAGTATATCCGGGACAGGGCCCCAGCCCCAGCATTTT; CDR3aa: CASSISGTGPQPQHF
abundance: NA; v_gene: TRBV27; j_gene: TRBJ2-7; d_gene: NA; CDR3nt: TGTGCCAGCAGTTTATTAGGGGGCGAGCAGTACTTC; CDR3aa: CASSLLGGEQYF
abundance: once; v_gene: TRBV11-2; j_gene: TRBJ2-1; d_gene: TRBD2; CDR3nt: TGTGCCAGCAGCTTAACCGGACTAGCGGGGCTTTACAATGAGCAGTTCTTC; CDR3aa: CASSLTGLAGLYNEQFF
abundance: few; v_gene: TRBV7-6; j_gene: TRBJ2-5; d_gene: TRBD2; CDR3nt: TGTGCCAGCAGCTTAATGGCGGGGGGCGGGGAGACCCAGTACTTC; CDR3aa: CASSLMAGGGETQYF
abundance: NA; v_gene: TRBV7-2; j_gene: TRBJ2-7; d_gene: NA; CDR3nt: TGTGCCAGCAGCTTCGACGGCATTAGGGGGATCGAGCAGTACTTC; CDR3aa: CASSFDGIRGIEQYF
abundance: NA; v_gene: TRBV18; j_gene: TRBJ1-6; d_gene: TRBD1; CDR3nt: TGTGCCAGCTCACCACCTCGCGGGACAGGGGATTCACCCCTCCACTTT; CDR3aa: CASSPPRGTGDSPLHF
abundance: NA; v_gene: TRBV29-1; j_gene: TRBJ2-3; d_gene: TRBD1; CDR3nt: TGCAGCGTGGCACCCACGGGACAGGGAGGGACAGATACGCAGTATTTT; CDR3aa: CSVAPTGQGGTDTQYF
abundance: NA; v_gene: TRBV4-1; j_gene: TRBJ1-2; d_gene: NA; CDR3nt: TGCGCCAGCAGCCACGACCTTTGGAGAGCGGACTATGGCTACACCTTC; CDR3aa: CASSHDLWRADYGYTF
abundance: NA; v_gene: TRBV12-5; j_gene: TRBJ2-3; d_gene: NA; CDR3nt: TGTGCTAGTGGTTTGGGGTTTAGCTCAGATACGCAGTATTTT; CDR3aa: CASGLGFSSDTQYF
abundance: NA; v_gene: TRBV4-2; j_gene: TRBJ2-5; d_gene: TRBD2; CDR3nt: TGTGCCAGCAGCCTCCCGACTAGCGGGGGGGCTTATCAAGAGACCCAGTACTTC; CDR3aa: CASSLPTSGGAYQETQYF
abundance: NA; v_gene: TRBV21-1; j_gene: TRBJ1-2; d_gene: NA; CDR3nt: TGTGCCAGCAGCCGCATCCGACAGGGGCGGAGGTATGGCTACACCTTC; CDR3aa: CASSRIRQGRRYGYTF
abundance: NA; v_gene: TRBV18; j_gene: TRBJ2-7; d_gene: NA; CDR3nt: TGTGCCAGCTCACTATCAGGTACCTACGAGCAGTACTTC; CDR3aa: CASSLSGTYEQYF
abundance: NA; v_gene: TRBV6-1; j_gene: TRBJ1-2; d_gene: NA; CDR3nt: TGTGCCAGCAGTGAAGCGATACAGCCCTTCTTC; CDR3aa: CASSEAIQPFF
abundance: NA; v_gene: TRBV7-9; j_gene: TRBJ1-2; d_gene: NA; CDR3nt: TGTGCCAGCAGCCCCACGGGGGTGGTTGACTATGGCTACACCTTC; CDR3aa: CASSPTGVVDYGYTF
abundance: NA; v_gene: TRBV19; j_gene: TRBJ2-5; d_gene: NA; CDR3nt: TGTGCCAGTAGCCCCGGGGAGACCCAGTACTTC; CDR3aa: CASSPGETQYF
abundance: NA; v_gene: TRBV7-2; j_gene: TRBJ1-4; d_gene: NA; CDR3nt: TGTGCCAGCAGCTTAGGCGGGGGGTTTAAGGGTGAAAAACTGTTTTTT; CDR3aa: CASSLGGGFKGEKLFF
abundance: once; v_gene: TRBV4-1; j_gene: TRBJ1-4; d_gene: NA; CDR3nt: TGCGCCAGCAGCCCAATGGGGACACAGGGAAGGCTGTTTTTT; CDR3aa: CASSPMGTQGRLFF
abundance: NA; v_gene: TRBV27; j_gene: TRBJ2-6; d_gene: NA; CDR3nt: TGTGCCAGCAGTTTACCGCGGACAGTCTCTGGGGCCAACGTCCTGACTTTC; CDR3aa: CASSLPRTVSGANVLTF
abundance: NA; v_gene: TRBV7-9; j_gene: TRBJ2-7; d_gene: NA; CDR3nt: TGTGCCAGCAGCCTGGGAGCCTACGAGCAGTACTTC; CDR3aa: CASSLGAYEQYF
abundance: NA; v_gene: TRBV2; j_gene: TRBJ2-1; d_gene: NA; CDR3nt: TGTGCCAGCAGTGCCCAGAATGAGCAGTTCTTC; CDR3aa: CASSAQNEQFF
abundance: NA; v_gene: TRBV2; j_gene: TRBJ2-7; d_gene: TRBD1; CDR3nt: TGTGCCAGCAGGCGGGGACAGGGGGCCCACGAGCAGTACTTC; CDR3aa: CASRRGQGAHEQYF
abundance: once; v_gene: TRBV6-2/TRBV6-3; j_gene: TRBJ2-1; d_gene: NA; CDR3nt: TGTGCCAGCAGTACCAGGGACACGGGCGGAGAGCAGTTCTTC; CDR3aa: CASSTRDTGGEQFF
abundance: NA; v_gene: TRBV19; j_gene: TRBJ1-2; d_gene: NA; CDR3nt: TGTGCCAGTAGTATCTACCGGATGGGCGGCTACACCTTC; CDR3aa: CASSIYRMGGYTF
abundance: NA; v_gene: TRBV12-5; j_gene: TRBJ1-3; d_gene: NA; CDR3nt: TGTGCTAGTGGTCCCAAGGGGGGGTCTGGAAACACCATATATTTT; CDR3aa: CASGPKGGSGNTIYF
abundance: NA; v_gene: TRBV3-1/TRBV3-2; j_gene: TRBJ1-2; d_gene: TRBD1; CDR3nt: TGTGCCAGCAGCCGGGGGACAGGACCTGGCTACACCTTC; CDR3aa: CASSRGTGPGYTF
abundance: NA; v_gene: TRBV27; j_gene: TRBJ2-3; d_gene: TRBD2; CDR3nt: TGTGCCAGCAGTGCTAGCGGGGGGCCCTTCACAGATACGCAGTATTTT; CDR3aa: CASSASGGPFTDTQYF
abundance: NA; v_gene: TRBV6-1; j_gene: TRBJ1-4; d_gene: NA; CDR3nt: TGTGCCAGCAGTGAATCGGACAGCCATGAAAAACTGTTTTTT; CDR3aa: CASSESDSHEKLFF